Following are 7 T cell receptor beta chains from one sample sequenced in a study of T cells in Graves' hyperthyroidism and ophthalmopathy. RNA transcripts served as the template for amplifying TCR beta CDR3 regions. HTBI primers drove first-round RT-PCR of the TCR CDR3. TCRdb used MiXCR to reprocess the multiplex PCR reads, holding one entry per CDR3 protein. This table holds 650,000 to 800,000 distinct CDR3 sequences, nearly 45% found once. Sequencing was carried out using peripheral blood or thyroid tissue (not recorded which). The receptor set was obtained from an adult man with Graves' disease, either hyperthyroidism or ophthalmopathy (not recorded which).

On this clonotype: Germline and junction disagree at one end, which may indicate a read error. The chain carries TRBV5-1 and TRBJ1-5; no definite D call. The CDR3 loop spans 15 amino acids. Germline V gene lookup returns CDR1 SGHRS and CDR2 YFSETQ. CDR3 sequence: CASSLSRNSNQPQHF. CDR3 sequence (DNA): TGTGCCAGCAGCTTGAGCCGGAATAGCAATCAGCCCCAGCATTTT.

The V call is TRBV25-1, the J call TRBJ1-4; TRBD1 is a possible D gene (6 bases). V lost 8 bases and J 8 bases, leaving 15 bases between the germline ends. The germline V gene encodes CDR1 MGHDK and CDR2 SYGVNS. This CDR3 contains 13 residues. CDR3 sequence: CASHDRRGEKLFF. The DNA of the CDR3 is TGTGCCAGCCACGACAGGAGAGGCGAAAAACTGTTTTTT.

This chain links TRBV7-6 with TRBJ2-7, with TRBD1 matching 11 bases. CDR3 size: 17 residues. Per germline, CDR1 SGHVS and CDR2 FNYEAQ. V shed 5 bases and J 3 bases; nucleotides not matched to a gene: 12. The CDR3 bases are TGTGCCAGCAGCCCACGATACCGGGACAGGGGGGACTACGAGCAGTACTTC. Protein sequence: CASSPRYRDRGDYEQYF.

The rearrangement joins TRBV29-1 to TRBJ2-6; D could derive from TRBD1 or TRBD2 (5 bases each). The CDR3 is 15 residues long. V was cut by 7 bases and J by 0 bases, with 13 bases left in between. Germline CDR1 and CDR2: SQVTM and ANQGSEA. The CDR3 region is CSAYEGSSGANVLTF. The CDR3 DNA follows: TGCAGCGCATATGAGGGGAGCTCTGGGGCCAACGTCCTGACTTTC.

The rearrangement links TRBV29-1 to TRBJ2-5; weak D call: TRBD1 (6 bases). The CDR3 runs to 14 residues. CDR1 is SQVTM and CDR2 is ANQGSEA in the germline V gene. V lost 4 bases, J lost 7 bases, and 19 bases lay in between. The CDR3 DNA reads as TGCAGCGTTGTTCCGTCAGGGGAAAAAATGACCCAGTACTTC. Protein product: CSVVPSGEKMTQYF.

Many counts were recorded for this clonotype. The rearrangement links TRBV7-6 to TRBJ1-1; D call uncertain. The V gene's germline CDR1 is SGHVS and CDR2 FNYEAQ. The CDR3 has 13 amino acids. V was clipped by 4 bases and J by 5 bases, with 11 bases between them. The CDR3 reads CASSSLVGTEAFF. CDR3 nucleotides: TGTGCCAGCAGCTCTCTAGTAGGGACTGAAGCTTTCTTT.

This chain joins TRBV12-3 or TRBV12-4 and TRBJ1-4; perhaps TRBD1 as D (5 bases). The CDR3 sequence is 15 residues long. The germline V and J ends were trimmed by 1 base and 7 bases, with 13 bases remaining between them. CDR3 DNA sequence: TGTGCCAGCAGTTTAGTGGGTGGGGGGATTGAAAAACTGTTTTTT. Translated: CASSLVGGGIEKLFF.